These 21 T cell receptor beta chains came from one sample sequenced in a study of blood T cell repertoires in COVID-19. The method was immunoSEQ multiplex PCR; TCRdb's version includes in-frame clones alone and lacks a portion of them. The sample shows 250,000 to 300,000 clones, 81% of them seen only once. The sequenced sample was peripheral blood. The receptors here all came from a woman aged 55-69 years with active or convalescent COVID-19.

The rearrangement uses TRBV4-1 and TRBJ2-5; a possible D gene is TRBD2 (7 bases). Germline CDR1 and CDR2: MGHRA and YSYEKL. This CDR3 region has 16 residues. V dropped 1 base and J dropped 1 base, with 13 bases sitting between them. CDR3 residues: CASSQGWGGAQETQYF. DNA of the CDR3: TGCGCCAGCAGCCAAGGCTGGGGGGGCGCCCAAGAGACCCAGTACTTC.

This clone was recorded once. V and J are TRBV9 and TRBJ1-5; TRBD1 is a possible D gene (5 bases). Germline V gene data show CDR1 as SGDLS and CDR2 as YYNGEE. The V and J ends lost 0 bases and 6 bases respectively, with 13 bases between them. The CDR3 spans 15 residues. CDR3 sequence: CASSVGTGGSQPQHF. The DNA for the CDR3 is TGTGCCAGCAGCGTAGGAACGGGGGGGAGTCAGCCCCAGCATTTT.

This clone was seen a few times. The CDR3 bases are TGCGCCAGCAGCCTTGGGACAGGCTATAATTCACCCCTCCACTTT. Translating it yields CASSLGTGYNSPLHF. The chain employs TRBV4-1 and TRBJ1-6; 8 bases line up with TRBD1. The V gene end was trimmed by 4 bases and the J gene end by 3 bases; junction bases not matched to a gene: 2. Looked up from germline, CDR1 is MGHRA and CDR2 is YSYEKL. The CDR3 is 15 amino acids.

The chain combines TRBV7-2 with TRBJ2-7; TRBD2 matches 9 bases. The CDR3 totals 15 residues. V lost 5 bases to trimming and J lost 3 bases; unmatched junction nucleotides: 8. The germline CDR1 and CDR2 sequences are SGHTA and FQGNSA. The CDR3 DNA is TGTGCCAGCAGCCCAAGCGGGGGGCCTAACTACGAGCAGTACTTC. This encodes CASSPSGGPNYEQYF.

CDR3 DNA sequence: TGTGCCAGCAGCTTGGGACAGGGGGCTCGCGAGCAGTACTTC. It codes for CASSLGQGAREQYF. V is TRBV5-4 and J is TRBJ2-7, with 10 bases that match TRBD1. The CDR3 loop spans 14 amino acids. Germline V gene data show CDR1 as SGHNT and CDR2 as YYREEE (reference sequence). J lost 6 bases, V lost 0 bases, and 3 bases had no gene match. Variable domain in full (rest from reference TRBV5-4 and TRBJ2-7): ETGVTQSPTHLIKTRGQQVTLRCSSQSGHNTVSWYQQALGQGPQFIFQYYREEENGRGNFPPRFSGLQFPNYSSELNVNALELDDSALYLCASSLGQGAREQYFGPGTRLTVT.

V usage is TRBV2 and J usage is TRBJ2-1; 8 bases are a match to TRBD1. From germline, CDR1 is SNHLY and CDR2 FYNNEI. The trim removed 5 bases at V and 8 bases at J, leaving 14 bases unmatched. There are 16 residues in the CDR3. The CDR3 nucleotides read TGTGCCAGCAGTTCAGCTGGGACAGGAGAGGGTGATGAGCAGTTCTTC. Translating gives CASSSAGTGEGDEQFF.

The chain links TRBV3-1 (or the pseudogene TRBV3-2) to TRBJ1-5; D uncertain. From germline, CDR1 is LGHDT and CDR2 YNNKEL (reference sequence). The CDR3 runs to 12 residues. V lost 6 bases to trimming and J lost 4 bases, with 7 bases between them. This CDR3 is CASSSVNQPQHF. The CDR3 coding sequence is TGTGCCAGCAGTTCCGTAAATCAGCCCCAGCATTTT.

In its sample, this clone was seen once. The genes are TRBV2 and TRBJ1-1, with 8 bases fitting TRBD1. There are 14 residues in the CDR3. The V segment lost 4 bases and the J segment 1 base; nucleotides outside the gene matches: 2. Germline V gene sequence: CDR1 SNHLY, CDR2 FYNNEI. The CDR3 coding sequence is TGTGCCAGCAGTGTAGACAGGGGGAACACTGAAGCTTTCTTT. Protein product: CASSVDRGNTEAFF.

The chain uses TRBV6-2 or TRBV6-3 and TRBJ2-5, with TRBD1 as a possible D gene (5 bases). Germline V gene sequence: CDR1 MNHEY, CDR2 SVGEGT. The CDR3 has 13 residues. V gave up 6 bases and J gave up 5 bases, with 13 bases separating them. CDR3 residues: CASSLRVRETQYF. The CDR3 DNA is TGTGCCAGCAGCCTCAGGGTGCGGGAGACCCAGTACTTC.

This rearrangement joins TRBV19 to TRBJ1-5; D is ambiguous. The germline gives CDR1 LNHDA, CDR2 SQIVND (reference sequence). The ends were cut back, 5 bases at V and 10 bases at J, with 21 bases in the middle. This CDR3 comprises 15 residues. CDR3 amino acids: CASSAGPGSSGPQHF. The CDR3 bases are TGTGCCAGTAGTGCCGGGCCGGGGTCCTCGGGACCCCAGCATTTT.

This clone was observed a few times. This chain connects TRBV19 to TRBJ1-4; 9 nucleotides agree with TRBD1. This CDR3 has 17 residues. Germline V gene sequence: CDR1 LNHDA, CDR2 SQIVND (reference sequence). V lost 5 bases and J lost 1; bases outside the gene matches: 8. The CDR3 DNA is TGTGCCAGTAGTCGATCGACAGGGGGGTTAACTAATGAAAAACTGTTTTTT. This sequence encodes CASSRSTGGLTNEKLFF.

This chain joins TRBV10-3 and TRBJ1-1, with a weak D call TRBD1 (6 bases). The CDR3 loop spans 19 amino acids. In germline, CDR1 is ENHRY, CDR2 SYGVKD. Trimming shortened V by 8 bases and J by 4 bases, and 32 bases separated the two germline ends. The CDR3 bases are TGTGCCATCCGCTTAGATACCCTCGAAGACAGGAGCCCAAGCACTGAAGCTTTCTTT. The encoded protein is CAIRLDTLEDRSPSTEAFF.

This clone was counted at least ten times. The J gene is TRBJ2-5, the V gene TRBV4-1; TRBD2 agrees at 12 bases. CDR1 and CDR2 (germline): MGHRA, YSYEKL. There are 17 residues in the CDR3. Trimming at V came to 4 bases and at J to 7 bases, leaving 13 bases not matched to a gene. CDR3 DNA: TGCGCCAGCAGCCTAACTAGCGGGGGGTCTCTGAGGGGGACCCAGTACTTC. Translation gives CASSLTSGGSLRGTQYF.

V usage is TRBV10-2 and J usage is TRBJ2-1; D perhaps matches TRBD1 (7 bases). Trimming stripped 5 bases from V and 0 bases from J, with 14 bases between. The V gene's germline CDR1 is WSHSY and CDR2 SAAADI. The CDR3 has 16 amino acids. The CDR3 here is CASSLEGDSSYNEQFF. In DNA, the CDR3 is TGCGCCAGCAGTTTGGAGGGGGACAGCTCCTACAATGAGCAGTTCTTC.

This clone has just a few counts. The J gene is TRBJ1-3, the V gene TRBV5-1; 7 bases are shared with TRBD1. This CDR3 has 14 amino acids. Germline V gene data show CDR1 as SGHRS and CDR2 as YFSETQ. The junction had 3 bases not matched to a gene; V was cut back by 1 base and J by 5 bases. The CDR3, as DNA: TGCGCCAGCAGCTTGACAGGGGAGAGAAACACCATATATTTT. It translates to CASSLTGERNTIYF.

CDR3 loop: CASSLGGQGSNYGYTF. For the CDR3, the DNA is TGTGCCAGCAGTTTAGGGGGCCAGGGATCTAACTATGGCTACACCTTC. The V call is TRBV28, the J call TRBJ1-2, with a possible D match to TRBD1 (6 bases). Per the germline V gene, CDR1 is MDHEN and CDR2 is SYDVKM. V was pared by 2 bases and J by 0 bases, with 13 bases between. The CDR3 consists of 16 residues.

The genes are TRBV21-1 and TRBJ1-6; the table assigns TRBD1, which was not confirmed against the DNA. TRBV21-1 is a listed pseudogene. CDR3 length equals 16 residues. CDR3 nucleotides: TGTGCCAGCAGCAAATCTGGGGGACAGTGGAATTCACCCCTCCACTTT. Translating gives CASSKSGGQWNSPLHF.

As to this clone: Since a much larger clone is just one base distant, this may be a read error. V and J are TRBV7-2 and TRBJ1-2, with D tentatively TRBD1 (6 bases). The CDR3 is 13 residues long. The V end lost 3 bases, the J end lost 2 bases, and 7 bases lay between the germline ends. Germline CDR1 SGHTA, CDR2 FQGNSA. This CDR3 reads CASSFGQNYGYTF. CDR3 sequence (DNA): TGTGCCAGCAGCTTTGGACAGAACTATGGCTACACCTTC.

CDR3 sequence: CASSISGQQETQYF. CDR3 nucleotide sequence: TGTGCCAGTAGTATCTCGGGACAGCAAGAGACCCAGTACTTC. The rearrangement links TRBV19 to TRBJ2-5, with 7 positions matching TRBD1. The CDR3 extends over 14 amino acids. CDR1 and CDR2 (germline): LNHDA, SQIVND (reference sequence). Trimming took 3 bases from V and 2 from J; bases not matched to a gene: 3.

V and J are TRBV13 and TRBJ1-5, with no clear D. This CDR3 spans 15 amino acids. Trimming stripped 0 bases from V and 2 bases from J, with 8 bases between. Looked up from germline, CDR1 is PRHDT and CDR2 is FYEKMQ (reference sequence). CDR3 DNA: TGTGCCAGCAGCTTAGGCGTGGGCCGCAATCAGCCCCAGCATTTT. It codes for CASSLGVGRNQPQHF.

In DNA form, the CDR3 reads TGTGCCAGCAGCTTGGCTCACCTAGCGGGGGGAGAGACCCAGTACTTC. Amino acids: CASSLAHLAGGETQYF. The rearrangement links TRBV5-4 to TRBJ2-5; 11 bases map to TRBD2. The V and J ends lost 0 bases and 4 bases, in that order; junction bases with no gene match: 5. CDR3 length equals 16 residues. Germline CDR1 is SGHNT and CDR2 is YYREEE (reference sequence).